Listed here are 25 T cell receptor beta chains from one sample, sequenced in a study of STAT3 mutations in large granular lymphocyte leukemia. Their cognate antigens are unknown. Overall study findings and caveats: Every T-LGLL patient had at least one immunodominant TCRbeta clonotype.

Some clones are missing from TCRdb's copy, which holds only in-frame ones; the method was immunoSEQ multiplex PCR. The sample includes approximately 10,000 clones, about 52% of them seen just once. The sample consisted of peripheral blood mononuclear cells. These receptor sequences come from a boy aged 5-17 years with T-cell large granular lymphocyte leukemia. Some clones in this sample may be carry-over from other donors' samples.

The V gene is TRBV30, the J gene TRBJ1-2; D gene uncertain. The V end was cut by 0 bases, the J end by 5 bases, with 13 bases between. The CDR3 runs 14 residues. Germline CDR1 and CDR2: GTSNPN and SVGIG (reference sequence). CDR3 sequence (DNA): TGTGCCTGGAGTGTAATAAGCCGAGGTTATGGCTACACCTTC. Translation: CAWSVISRGYGYTF.

This clone was found a few times. V gene TRBV6-1 combines with J gene TRBJ1-5, with 7 bases identical to TRBD1. The CDR3 length is 13 residues. Germline CDR1 reads MNHNS; CDR2 reads SASEGT. J lost 3 bases, V lost 8 bases, and 4 bases had no gene match. The CDR3 nucleotides are TGTGCCAGCGGGGGACAGTTCAATCAGCCCCAGCATTTT. Translated, it gives CASGGQFNQPQHF.

This clone was seen only a few times. The chain is built from TRBV5-1 and TRBJ2-1, with unresolved D. Trimming stripped 1 base from V and 4 bases from J, with 6 bases between. CDR1 and CDR2 from the germline V gene are SGHRS and YFSETQ. This CDR3 contains 13 residues. In DNA form, the CDR3 reads TGCGCCAGCAGCTTGAGTCTGTACAATGAGCAGTTCTTC. This codes for CASSLSLYNEQFF. The variable domain in full, with the rest retrieved from reference TRBV5-1 and TRBJ2-1, is KAGVTQTPRYLIKTRGQQVTLSCSPISGHRSVSWYQQTPGQGLQFLFEYFSETQRNKGNFPGRFSGRQFSNSRSEMNVSTLELGDSALYLCASSLSLYNEQFFGPGTRLTVL.

The V gene is TRBV5-5, the J gene TRBJ2-5; unclear D gene. V was trimmed by 0 bases and J by 1 base, leaving 10 bases between them. CDR1 and CDR2 from the germline V gene are SGHKS and YYEKEE (reference sequence). The CDR3 covers 15 residues. This CDR3 reads CASSLAPGGQETQYF. The CDR3 DNA follows: TGTGCCAGCAGCTTGGCTCCGGGCGGCCAAGAGACCCAGTACTTC.

The chain uses TRBV7-9 and TRBJ1-4, with D unresolved. The length of the CDR3 is 12 residues. Germline values: CDR1 SEHNR, CDR2 FQNEAQ (reference sequence). Trimming pared 2 bases from V and 13 bases from J, leaving 11 bases between. CDR3: CASSLSPDRLFF. CDR3 nucleotides: TGTGCCAGCAGCTTATCCCCGGATAGACTGTTTTTT.

The chain joins TRBV30 to TRBJ2-3; D unclear. The germline V gene encodes CDR1 GTSNPN and CDR2 SVGIG (reference sequence). The germline V and J ends were trimmed by 2 bases and 0 bases, with 3 bases remaining between them. This CDR3 is 12 amino acids long. The CDR3 sequence: CAWSLSTDTQYF. Here the CDR3 DNA reads TGTGCCTGGAGTCTCAGCACAGATACGCAGTATTTT.

The chain combines TRBV4-2 with TRBJ2-1; 7 bases are a match to TRBD1. The CDR3 runs 16 residues. V gave up 0 bases and J gave up 8 bases; unmatched junction bases: 10. The germline V gene encodes CDR1 LGHNA and CDR2 YNFKEQ. CDR3 sequence reads: CASSQDRDRLLDEQFF. Here the CDR3 DNA reads TGTGCCAGCAGCCAAGACCGGGACAGACTATTGGATGAGCAGTTCTTC.

The chain links TRBV6-1 to TRBJ1-5, with 7 bases fitting TRBD1. V gave up 3 bases and J gave up 9 bases; unmatched junction bases: 5. This CDR3 is 13 amino acids long. The germline gives CDR1 MNHNS, CDR2 SASEGT. The DNA for the CDR3 is TGTGCCAGCAGTGAGGCAGGGGGGTGGCCCCAGCATTTT. Residues: CASSEAGGWPQHF.

V and J are TRBV6-1 and TRBJ2-7; D not certain. The CDR3 consists of 14 residues. The germline V gene encodes CDR1 MNHNS and CDR2 SASEGT. Trimming pared 5 bases from V and 0 bases from J, leaving 11 bases between. The CDR3 DNA is TGTGCCAGCAGTCCGCGACACAGCTCCTACGAGCAGTACTTC. This sequence encodes CASSPRHSSYEQYF.

The rearrangement uses TRBV28 and TRBJ1-1, with D maybe TRBD1 (6 bases). The V end was cut by 2 bases, the J end by 6 bases, with 7 bases between. There are 12 residues in the CDR3. The germline CDR1 and CDR2 sequences are MDHEN and SYDVKM. The CDR3 DNA reads TGTGCCAGCAGTTTAAACAGGGCTGAAGCTTTCTTT. Translated, it gives CASSLNRAEAFF.

This clone has a handful of counts. J is TRBJ1-2 and V is TRBV18; D remains unclear. Germline lookup yields CDR1 KGHSH and CDR2 LQKENI. Trimming stripped 2 bases from V and 7 bases from J, with 11 bases between. The CDR3 consists of 13 residues. The CDR3 region is CASSPVAVRGYTF. CDR3 DNA sequence: TGTGCCAGCTCACCAGTCGCTGTTCGTGGCTACACCTTC.

The chain recombines TRBV11-2 with TRBJ2-7; 9 bases are shared with TRBD1. V gave up 6 bases and J gave up 4 bases; unmatched junction bases: 7. CDR3 length: 14 residues. Germline assignment: CDR1 SGHAT and CDR2 FQNNGV. CDR3 region: CASRKTGGRYEQYF. In nucleotides, the CDR3 is TGTGCCAGCAGGAAGACAGGGGGACGTTACGAGCAGTACTTC.

The V gene is TRBV27, the J gene TRBJ2-1; unclear D gene. The CDR3 length is 14 residues. Looked up from germline, CDR1 is MNHEY and CDR2 is SMNVEV (reference sequence). Trimming cost V 3 bases and J 7 bases, with 13 bases left between them. CDR3 in DNA: TGTGCCAGCAGTTTGCAAGACACGGAAAATGAGCAGTTCTTC. This codes for CASSLQDTENEQFF.

J is TRBJ2-1 and V is TRBV29-1, with a possible D match to TRBD1 (5 bases). Germline V gene sequence: CDR1 SQVTM, CDR2 ANQGSEA. Trimming took off 4 bases at V and 7 bases at J, with 11 bases between the two ends. The CDR3 contains 12 residues. CDR3: CSVVGQGNEQFF. CDR3 nucleotide sequence: TGCAGCGTTGTGGGCCAGGGAAATGAGCAGTTCTTC.

The chain employs TRBV7-9 and TRBJ2-7; unclear D gene. The CDR3 covers 12 residues. Germline CDR1 SEHNR, CDR2 FQNEAQ (reference sequence). Trimming shortened V by 4 bases and J by 4 bases, and 8 bases separated the two germline ends. The CDR3 spells CASSSAEYEQYF. In DNA form, the CDR3 reads TGTGCCAGCAGCTCCGCAGAATACGAGCAGTACTTC.

V gene TRBV7-9 combines with J gene TRBJ2-3; 8 positions agree with TRBD1. The CDR3 contains 15 residues. With V trimmed by 5 bases and J by 6 bases, 10 bases remained unmatched. Looked up from germline, CDR1 is SEHNR and CDR2 is FQNEAQ (reference sequence). The DNA of the CDR3 is TGTGCCAGCAGCGTCCGGGACAGGCCCTCGGATACGCAGTATTTT. Encoded protein: CASSVRDRPSDTQYF.

This clone was seen more than once but under ten times. V and J are TRBV25-1 and TRBJ2-7; D tentatively reads TRBD1 or TRBD2 (5 bases each). CDR1 and CDR2 (germline): MGHDK, SYGVNS. The CDR3 runs to 11 residues. V was pared by 6 bases and J by 4 bases, with 7 bases between. The DNA of the CDR3 is TGTGCCAGCAGGTGGGGGTACGAGCAGTACTTC. Its protein is CASRWGYEQYF.

This clone was counted a single time. The chain carries TRBV5-8 and TRBJ1-6; TRBD1 matches at 7 bases. V trimming: 0 bases; J trimming: 10 bases; junction bases outside the gene matches: 13. Germline loops: CDR1 SGHTS, CDR2 YDEGEE. The CDR3 spans 17 residues. The CDR3 DNA reads TGTGCCAGCAGCTTGGGGACAGGACCCACCGAGGGGTCACCCCTCCACTTT. Residues: CASSLGTGPTEGSPLHF.

About this clone: Relative to the germline gene, one junction end is altered; a read error may explain this. The chain carries TRBV5-6 and TRBJ1-5; 8 positions agree with TRBD1. Germline values: CDR1 SGHDT, CDR2 YYEEEE. The CDR3 sequence is 16 residues long. CDR3 in amino acids: CASSFMTGASSQPQHF. CDR3 sequence (DNA): TGTGCCAGCAGCTTCATGACAGGGGCAAGCAGTCAGCCCCAGCATTTT.

This clone has a handful of counts. The rearrangement uses TRBV30 and TRBJ2-2; D is ambiguous. The CDR3 runs 13 residues. V shed 1 base and J shed 4 bases, with 7 bases lying between them. Germline V lookup: CDR1 GTSNPN, CDR2 SVGIG (reference sequence). The chain's CDR3 is CAWSGGTTGELFF. The CDR3 nucleotides read TGTGCCTGGAGTGGGGGTACCACCGGGGAGCTGTTTTTT.

This clone is medium-sized. The chain recombines TRBV29-1 with TRBJ1-1; D ambiguous. Trimming left V 7 bases short and J 12 bases short, with 18 bases between. CDR1 SQVTM and CDR2 ANQGSEA come from the germline V gene. The CDR3 totals 11 residues. DNA for the CDR3: TGCAGCGGTGGGTACAAGGGATCGACTTTCTTT. This translates into CSGGYKGSTFF.

The chain carries TRBV7-2 and TRBJ1-1, with no clear D. The CDR3 runs 12 residues. Germline assignment: CDR1 SGHTA and CDR2 FQGNSA. Trimming pared 3 bases from V and 3 bases from J, leaving 5 bases between. Here the CDR3 reads CASSFGDTEAFF. The CDR3 DNA sequence: TGTGCCAGCAGCTTTGGGGACACTGAAGCTTTCTTT.

This clone showed up just a few times. The chain is built from TRBV27 and TRBJ1-2; D is undetermined. This CDR3 has 15 amino acids. The germline V gene encodes CDR1 MNHEY and CDR2 SMNVEV (reference sequence). V lost 4 bases and J lost 2, with 14 bases in between. In DNA, the CDR3 is TGTGCCAGCAGTTATCACCCGGCAGGCAACTATGGCTACACCTTC. This codes for CASSYHPAGNYGYTF.

V and J are TRBV13 and TRBJ2-7; 15 bases map to TRBD2. The CDR3 length is 16 residues. V lost 6 bases, J lost 7 bases, and 10 bases stayed unmatched. CDR1 and CDR2 (germline): PRHDT, FYEKMQ (reference sequence). The CDR3 region has the DNA TGTGCCAGCAGTTCTGGACTAGCGGGAGGGCCGGTAGAGCAGTACTTC. It specifies CASSSGLAGGPVEQYF.

This sequence joins TRBV30 and TRBJ1-4, with D unclear. CDR3 length equals 13 residues. Trimming took 4 bases from V and 5 from J, leaving 11 bases between them. Germline V gene lookup returns CDR1 GTSNPN and CDR2 SVGIG (reference sequence). For the CDR3, the DNA is TGTGCCTGGAAAAGGGTTTTCAATGAAAAACTGTTTTTT. This translates into CAWKRVFNEKLFF.